What follows describes a single T cell receptor (beta chain). Its antigen is not known. In nominal health when sampled, donors likely had unrecorded immune exposures nonetheless. The sample is drawn from a study of cytomegalovirus exposure and HLA in healthy donors. Findings and caveats of the study: Presence/absence analyses assumed roughly uniform sequencing depth across donors.

It was with 60 Vbeta and 13 Jbeta primers that the PCR ran. Libraries were prepared by immunoSEQ multiplex PCR; TCRdb keeps only in-frame clonotypes and omits some of them. Among approximately 120,000 clones listed, approximately 80% were seen once. This CDR3 has 15 residues. Germline V gives CDR1 MNHNS, CDR2 SASEGT. V lost 3 bases to trimming and J lost 3 bases, with 13 bases between them. The clonotype originates from a man aged 18 to 30 in good health and CMV-seronegative. Sequenced input: PBMCs. This chain links TRBV6-1 with TRBJ2-3, with a tentative D call TRBD2 (6 bases). The chain's CDR3 is CASSDLRAGTDTQYF. CDR3 DNA: TGTGCCAGCAGTGATTTGCGTGCGGGGACAGATACGCAGTATTTT.